This TCR beta chain was identified during a study of blood T cell repertoires in COVID-19. On the study more broadly: Whether acute or convalescent, the COVID-19 samples came from the United States, Italy and Spain.

TCRdb's copy holds only in-frame clones and misses some; the assay was immunoSEQ multiplex PCR. The sample consists of some 200,000 clones, 81% of them appearing once. Germline CDR1 and CDR2: MDHEN and SYDVKM. CDR3 length: 13 residues. V dropped 5 bases and J dropped 6 bases, with 13 bases sitting between them. Sequencing was done on a sample of peripheral blood. The receptor comes from a woman between 35 and 50 years old with COVID-19, enrolled during active disease. The V call is TRBV28, the J call TRBJ1-2; TRBD1 is a possible D gene (6 bases). In DNA form, the CDR3 reads TGTGCCAGCAGTATCAGGGGCCTCCATGGCTACACCTTC. This encodes CASSIRGLHGYTF.